This T cell receptor beta chain was identified during a study of blood T cell repertoires in COVID-19. About the study: COVID-19 samples collected from the United States, Italy and Spain covered acute and convalescent phases. PBMCs, B-cell-depleted T cells, or T cells were the source of the cDNA or gDNA that made up the material.

This CDR3 has 15 amino acids. Germline V gene lookup returns CDR1 LNHDA and CDR2 SQIVND (reference sequence). Trimming cost V 6 bases and J 4 bases; bases outside gene matches: 10. Repertoires were generated with immunoSEQ multiplex PCR, while TCRdb's copy carries only in-frame clones and drops some. The sample includes around 200,000 clones, approximately 83% of them seen just once. A single count supports this clone. The TCR originated in a human donor with active or convalescent COVID-19. The donor label of this sample is uncertain. The chain uses TRBV19 and TRBJ2-5; 8 bases align to TRBD2. Source material: peripheral blood. The CDR3 DNA sequence: TGTGCCAGTAGCAGCGCAGCGGGAGTGGGAGAGACCCAGTACTTC. Its translation: CASSSAAGVGETQYF.